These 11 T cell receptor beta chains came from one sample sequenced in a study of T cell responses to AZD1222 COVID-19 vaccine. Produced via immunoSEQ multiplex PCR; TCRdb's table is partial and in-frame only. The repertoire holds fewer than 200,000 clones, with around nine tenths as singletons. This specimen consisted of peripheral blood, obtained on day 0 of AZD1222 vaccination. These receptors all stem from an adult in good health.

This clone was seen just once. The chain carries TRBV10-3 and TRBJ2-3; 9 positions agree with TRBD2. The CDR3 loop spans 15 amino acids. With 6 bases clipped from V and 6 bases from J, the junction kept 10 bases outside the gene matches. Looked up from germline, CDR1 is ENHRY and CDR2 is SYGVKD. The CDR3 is CAIRLGLASGDTQYF. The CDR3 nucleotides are TGTGCCATCAGACTAGGACTAGCGTCCGGGGATACGCAGTATTTT.

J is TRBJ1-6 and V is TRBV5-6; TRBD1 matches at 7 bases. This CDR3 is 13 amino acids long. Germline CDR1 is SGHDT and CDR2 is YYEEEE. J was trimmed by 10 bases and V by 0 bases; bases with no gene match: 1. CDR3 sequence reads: CASSLGTGSPLHF. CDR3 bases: TGTGCCAGCAGCTTGGGGACAGGATCACCCCTCCACTTT.

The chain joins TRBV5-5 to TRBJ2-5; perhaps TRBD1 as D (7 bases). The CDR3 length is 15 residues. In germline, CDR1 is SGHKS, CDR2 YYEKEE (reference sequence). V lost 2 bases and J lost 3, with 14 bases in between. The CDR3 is CASSLQGTRKETQYF. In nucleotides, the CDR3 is TGTGCCAGCAGCTTACAGGGGACTCGTAAAGAGACCCAGTACTTC.

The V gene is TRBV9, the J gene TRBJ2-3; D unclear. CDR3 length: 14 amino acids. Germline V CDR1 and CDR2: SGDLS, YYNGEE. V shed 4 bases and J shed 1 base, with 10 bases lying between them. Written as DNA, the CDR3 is TGTGCCAGCAGCAACGACCGGGGCACAGATACGCAGTATTTT. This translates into CASSNDRGTDTQYF.

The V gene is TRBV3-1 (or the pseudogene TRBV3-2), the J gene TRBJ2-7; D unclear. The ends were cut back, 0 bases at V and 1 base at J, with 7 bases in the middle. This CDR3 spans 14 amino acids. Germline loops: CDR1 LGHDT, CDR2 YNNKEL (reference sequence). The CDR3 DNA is TGTGCCAGCAGCCAAGAGGCCAGATCCTACGAGCAGTACTTC. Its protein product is CASSQEARSYEQYF.

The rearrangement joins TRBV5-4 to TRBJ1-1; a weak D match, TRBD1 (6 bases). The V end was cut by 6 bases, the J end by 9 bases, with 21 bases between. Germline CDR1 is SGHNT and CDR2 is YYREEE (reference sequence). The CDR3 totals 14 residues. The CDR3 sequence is CASNPQGVSEKAFF. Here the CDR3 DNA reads TGTGCCAGCAACCCACAGGGCGTTTCGGAGAAAGCTTTCTTT.

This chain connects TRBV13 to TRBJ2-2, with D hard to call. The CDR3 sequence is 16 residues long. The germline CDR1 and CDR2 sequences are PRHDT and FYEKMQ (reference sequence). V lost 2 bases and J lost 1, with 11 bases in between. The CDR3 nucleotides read TGTGCCAGCAGCTTACTAGGGTCCGGGAACACCGGGGAGCTGTTTTTT. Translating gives CASSLLGSGNTGELFF.

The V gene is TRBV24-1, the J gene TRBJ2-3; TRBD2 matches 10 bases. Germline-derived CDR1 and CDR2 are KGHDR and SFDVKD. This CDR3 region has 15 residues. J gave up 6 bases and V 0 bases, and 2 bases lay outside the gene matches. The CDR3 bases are TGTGCCACCAGTGATTTGATTAGCGGGGGGGATACGCAGTATTTT. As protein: CATSDLISGGDTQYF.

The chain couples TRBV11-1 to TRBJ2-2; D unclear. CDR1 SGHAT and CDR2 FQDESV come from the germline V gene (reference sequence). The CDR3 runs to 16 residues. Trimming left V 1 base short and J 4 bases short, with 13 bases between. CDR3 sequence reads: CASSLGADPSTGELFF. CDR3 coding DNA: TGTGCCAGCAGCTTAGGCGCGGATCCGAGCACCGGGGAGCTGTTTTTT.

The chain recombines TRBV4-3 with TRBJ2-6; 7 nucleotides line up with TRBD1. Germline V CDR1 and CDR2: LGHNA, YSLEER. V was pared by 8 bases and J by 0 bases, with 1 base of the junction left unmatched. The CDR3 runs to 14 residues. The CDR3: CASGTASGANVLTF. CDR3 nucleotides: TGCGCCAGCGGGACAGCCTCTGGGGCCAACGTCCTGACTTTC.

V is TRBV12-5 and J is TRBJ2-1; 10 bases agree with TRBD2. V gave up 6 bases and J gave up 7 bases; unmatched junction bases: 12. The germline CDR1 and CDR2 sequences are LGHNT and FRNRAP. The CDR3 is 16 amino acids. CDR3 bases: TGTGCTAGTGGACGCCTCATAAGCGGGGGGGGAAATGAGCAGTTCTTC. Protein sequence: CASGRLISGGGNEQFF.